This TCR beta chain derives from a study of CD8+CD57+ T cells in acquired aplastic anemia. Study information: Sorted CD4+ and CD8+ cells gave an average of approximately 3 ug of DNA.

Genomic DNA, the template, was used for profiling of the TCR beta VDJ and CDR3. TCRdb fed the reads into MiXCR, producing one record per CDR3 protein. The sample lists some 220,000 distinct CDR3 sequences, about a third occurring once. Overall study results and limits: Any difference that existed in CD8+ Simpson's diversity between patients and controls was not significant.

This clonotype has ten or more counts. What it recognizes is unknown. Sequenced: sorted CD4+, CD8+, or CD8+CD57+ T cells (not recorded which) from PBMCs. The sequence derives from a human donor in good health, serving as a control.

CDR3 loop: CASSFNGLSEAFF. DNA of the CDR3: TGTGCCAGCAGTTTTAACGGGCTATCTGAAGCTTTCTTT. This chain uses TRBV12-3 or TRBV12-4 with TRBJ1-1; no clear D gene. This CDR3 is 13 amino acids long. The V gene lost 3 bases and the J gene lost 6 bases, with 11 bases spanning the gap.